Each of the 24 T cell receptor beta chains below was sequenced from the same sample in a study of shared clonotypes between healthy human individuals. The protocol was immunoSEQ multiplex PCR, while the TCRdb copy is restricted to in-frame clones and leaves out a portion. The sample lists more than 500,000 clones; approximately 94% were seen once. The sequencing input was naive CD4+ T cells sorted from blood. Subset described: CD45RA+ positively selected. These receptors were obtained from a woman aged 30 to 39 in good health.

The gene calls are TRBV10-3 and TRBJ1-1; 9 bases map to TRBD1. The CDR3 contains 14 residues. V dropped 6 bases and J dropped 1; count of bases not matched to a gene: 3. Germline lookup yields CDR1 ENHRY and CDR2 SYGVKD. CDR3 nucleotide sequence: TGTGCCATCAGCCCGGGACAGGGGAACACTGAAGCTTTCTTT. As protein: CAISPGQGNTEAFF.

This clone was recorded only once. The J gene is TRBJ1-5, the V gene TRBV11-2; a possible D gene is TRBD1 (6 bases). CDR3 size: 13 residues. Germline V gene lookup returns CDR1 SGHAT and CDR2 FQNNGV. The V gene lost 6 bases and the J gene lost 6 bases, with 12 bases spanning the gap. This CDR3 is CASSTGSSQPQHF. CDR3 DNA sequence: TGTGCCAGCAGTACAGGGAGTTCTCAGCCCCAGCATTTT.

This CDR3 reads CASSLREGRETQYF. The DNA for the CDR3 is TGCGCCAGCAGCTTGCGGGAGGGCCGGGAGACCCAGTACTTC. The J gene is TRBJ2-5, the V gene TRBV5-1, with 8 bases fitting TRBD2. V gave up 1 base and J gave up 5 bases; unmatched junction bases: 4. Germline lookup yields CDR1 SGHRS and CDR2 YFSETQ. The CDR3 length is 14 residues.

The chain is built from TRBV6-1 and TRBJ2-7, with D possibly matching TRBD2 (6 bases). The CDR3 has 12 amino acids. Between the trimmed V and J ends, which lost 7 bases and 6 bases, there was a span of 13 bases. CDR1 is MNHNS, CDR2 SASEGT, per germline. The CDR3, as DNA: TGTGCCAGCACATCGGGAGCAGTCGAGCAGTACTTC. This codes for CASTSGAVEQYF.

The gene calls are TRBV6-1 and TRBJ1-5, with D uncertain. The CDR3 totals 16 residues. In germline, CDR1 is MNHNS, CDR2 SASEGT. V was shortened by 0 bases and J by 2 bases, with 11 bases between the two germline ends. As DNA, the CDR3 is TGTGCCAGCAGTGAAGCCACCTGGCGGGGCAATCAGCCCCAGCATTTT. It is translated as CASSEATWRGNQPQHF.

This chain links TRBV6-5 with TRBJ2-4; TRBD1 might be the D (7 bases). The CDR3 covers 15 residues. The germline V and J ends were trimmed by 4 bases and 3 bases, with 13 bases remaining between them. Germline CDR1 and CDR2: MNHEY and SVGAGI. The CDR3 coding sequence is TGTGCCAGCAGTTCCGGGACAGCGGGCAAAAACATTCAGTACTTC. Amino acids: CASSSGTAGKNIQYF.

This clone was counted once. The chain joins TRBV4-2 to TRBJ2-5; 13 bases are shared with TRBD2. There are 18 residues in the CDR3. Looked up from germline, CDR1 is LGHNA and CDR2 is YNFKEQ. V was clipped by 4 bases and J by 4 bases; unmatched bases: 12. The CDR3 DNA is TGTGCCAGCAGCCCATTACTAGCGGGAGGGCCTCGGGGAGAGACCCAGTACTTC. Residues: CASSPLLAGGPRGETQYF.

This chain links TRBV25-1 with TRBJ2-7; TRBD1 matches at 9 bases. Unmatched junction bases numbered 12, after V lost 5 bases and J lost 1 base. The germline gives CDR1 MGHDK, CDR2 SYGVNS. This CDR3 region has 17 residues. The CDR3 coding sequence is TGTGCCAGCAGTCCCGATGTAGGACAGGGGTTTTCCTACGAGCAGTACTTC. This gives the protein CASSPDVGQGFSYEQYF.

The chain couples TRBV4-2 to TRBJ2-3; 9 nucleotides agree with TRBD2. The V segment lost 1 base and the J segment 4 bases; nucleotides outside the gene matches: 6. There are 16 residues in the CDR3. Germline V gives CDR1 LGHNA, CDR2 YNFKEQ. The CDR3 sequence: CASSQGNSGRADTQYF. The CDR3 region has the DNA TGTGCCAGCAGCCAAGGAAATAGCGGGAGAGCAGATACGCAGTATTTT.

About this clone: This specimen includes other DNA sequences encoding the same CDR3. The chain couples TRBV5-1 to TRBJ2-5; the D is unclear. V gave up 4 bases and J gave up 3 bases, with 10 bases separating them. The CDR3 runs to 13 residues. Germline CDR1 and CDR2: SGHRS and YFSETQ. CDR3 sequence: CASSPGGEETQYF. The CDR3 DNA follows: TGCGCCAGCAGCCCCGGCGGCGAAGAGACCCAGTACTTC.

The CDR3, as DNA: TGTGCCAGCAGGGCAGCCGGGACAGACTACGAGCAGTACTTC. Encoded protein: CASRAAGTDYEQYF. This chain links TRBV2 with TRBJ2-7, with TRBD1 matching over 7 bases. Germline values: CDR1 SNHLY, CDR2 FYNNEI. This CDR3 has 14 residues. J was trimmed by 3 bases and V by 6 bases; bases with no gene match: 8.

The J gene is TRBJ2-1, the V gene TRBV6-5; TRBD1 is a possible D gene (7 bases). This CDR3 region has 15 residues. V was shortened by 5 bases and J by 4 bases, with 15 bases between the two germline ends. CDR1 is MNHEY and CDR2 is SVGAGI in the germline V gene. The CDR3 DNA reads TGTGCCAGCAGTGCCCAGGGGGGCCAGTACAATGAGCAGTTCTTC. It specifies CASSAQGGQYNEQFF.

DNA of the CDR3: TGTGCCAGTTCTGACAGGGCATCTGGAAACACCATATATTTT. Encoded protein: CASSDRASGNTIYF. J is TRBJ1-3 and V is TRBV19; 7 positions agree with TRBD1. The CDR3 consists of 14 residues. The germline V gene encodes CDR1 LNHDA and CDR2 SQIVND (reference sequence). With 8 bases clipped from V and 1 base from J, the junction kept 5 bases outside the gene matches.

The rearrangement links TRBV28 to TRBJ1-2, with D maybe TRBD1 (6 bases). There are 12 residues in the CDR3. The ends were cut back, 7 bases at V and 8 bases at J, with 14 bases in the middle. Germline lookup yields CDR1 MDHEN and CDR2 SYDVKM. CDR3 in amino acids: CASTAGGRGYTF. CDR3 coding DNA: TGTGCCAGCACCGCGGGGGGCAGGGGCTACACCTTC.

The rearrangement joins TRBV28 to TRBJ1-5; TRBD1 aligns across 9 bases. The V gene end was trimmed by 3 bases and the J gene end by 5 bases; junction bases not matched to a gene: 5. Germline V gives CDR1 MDHEN, CDR2 SYDVKM. The CDR3 is made up of 15 amino acids. Here the CDR3 reads CASSFGDRVYQPQHF. The CDR3 nucleotides read TGTGCCAGCAGTTTTGGGGACAGGGTTTATCAGCCCCAGCATTTT.

This clone appeared a single time. The gene calls are TRBV5-1 and TRBJ2-3, with D possibly matching TRBD1 (5 bases). The germline gives CDR1 SGHRS, CDR2 YFSETQ. Trimming took 3 bases from V and 0 from J, leaving 11 bases between them. The CDR3 is 15 residues long. The CDR3, as DNA: TGCGCCAGCAGCTATTCGACAGACAGCACAGATACGCAGTATTTT. As protein: CASSYSTDSTDTQYF. The whole variable domain, remainder taken from reference TRBV5-1 and TRBJ2-3, is KAGVTQTPRYLIKTRGQQVTLSCSPISGHRSVSWYQQTPGQGLQFLFEYFSETQRNKGNFPGRFSGRQFSNSRSEMNVSTLELGDSALYLCASSYSTDSTDTQYFGPGTRLTVL.

This clone was seen once. The rearrangement links TRBV6-1 to TRBJ2-7; 7 nucleotides agree with TRBD2. The CDR3 loop spans 11 amino acids. V was clipped by 11 bases and J by 3 bases; unmatched bases: 4. The germline gives CDR1 MNHNS, CDR2 SASEGT. CDR3 region: CAAGLGYEQYF. In DNA form, the CDR3 reads TGTGCCGCAGGACTAGGCTACGAGCAGTACTTC.

The chain is built from TRBV6-5 and TRBJ1-2; D is ambiguous. The V gene lost 0 bases and the J gene lost 5 bases, with 10 bases spanning the gap. This CDR3 comprises 14 residues. Germline lookup yields CDR1 MNHEY and CDR2 SVGAGI. Written as DNA, the CDR3 is TGTGCCAGCAGTTACTCTACGGACGGGTATGGCTACACCTTC. Translation: CASSYSTDGYGYTF.

The chain joins TRBV6-5 to TRBJ2-7; possibly TRBD2 for D (7 bases). V was cut by 2 bases and J by 11 bases, with 10 bases left in between. Germline CDR1 is MNHEY and CDR2 is SVGAGI. The CDR3 length is 11 residues. The CDR3 DNA sequence: TGTGCCAGCAGTTACCGGGGGGCTGAGTACTTC. It encodes CASSYRGAEYF.

The chain combines TRBV7-9 with TRBJ2-7, with D perhaps TRBD1 (5 bases). V was trimmed by 2 bases and J by 0 bases, leaving 17 bases between them. Germline values: CDR1 SEHNR, CDR2 FQNEAQ (reference sequence). The CDR3 is made up of 17 amino acids. The CDR3 reads CASSLSRGAYSSYEQYF. The CDR3 bases are TGTGCCAGCAGCTTATCCCGTGGGGCTTATAGCTCCTACGAGCAGTACTTC. Drawing the rest from reference TRBV7-9 and TRBJ2-7, the complete variable domain is DTGVSQNPRHKITKRGQNVTFRCDPISEHNRLYWYRQTLGQGPEFLTYFQNEAQLEKSRLLSDRFSAERPKGSFSTLEIQRTEQGDSAMYLCASSLSRGAYSSYEQYFGPGTRLTVT.

The rearrangement joins TRBV6-6 to TRBJ2-7; tentatively, D is TRBD1 or TRBD2 (5 bases each). Germline V gene data show CDR1 as MNHNY and CDR2 as SVGAGI (reference sequence). The V end lost 4 bases, the J end lost 3 bases, and 16 bases lay between the germline ends. The CDR3 contains 15 residues. The CDR3 loop reads CASSFSGTRDYEQYF. CDR3 nucleotide sequence: TGTGCCAGCAGTTTCTCCGGGACGCGCGACTACGAGCAGTACTTC.

The chain has TRBV13 and TRBJ2-7; weak D call: TRBD1 (6 bases). Germline CDR1 is PRHDT and CDR2 is FYEKMQ (reference sequence). Trimming took off 3 bases at V and 1 base at J, with 13 bases between the two ends. The CDR3 is made up of 15 amino acids. The CDR3 reads CASSFRGTKSYEQYF. CDR3 DNA: TGTGCCAGCAGCTTTAGGGGGACAAAGTCCTACGAGCAGTACTTC. Combining the CDR3 with reference TRBV13 and TRBJ2-7 gives the whole variable domain AAGVIQSPRHLIKEKRETATLKCYPIPRHDTVYWYQQGPGQDPQFLISFYEKMQSDKGSIPDRFSAQQFSDYHSELNMSSLELGDSALYFCASSFRGTKSYEQYFGPGTRLTVT.

V gene TRBV18 combines with J gene TRBJ2-7; 8 bases are shared with TRBD2. The germline gives CDR1 KGHSH, CDR2 LQKENI. CDR3 length: 15 amino acids. V gave up 0 bases and J gave up 3 bases; unmatched junction bases: 4. The CDR3, as DNA: TGTGCCAGCTCACCACCGAGCGGGAGTATCTACGAGCAGTACTTC. Its protein product is CASSPPSGSIYEQYF.

This chain connects TRBV5-1 to TRBJ2-1; tentatively, D is TRBD1 or TRBD2 (5 bases each). In germline, CDR1 is SGHRS, CDR2 YFSETQ. With 4 bases removed from V and 7 bases from J, the gap between germline ends came to 18 bases. This CDR3 is 15 amino acids long. Here the CDR3 reads CASSVPGTQTNEQFF. In DNA, the CDR3 is TGCGCCAGCAGCGTTCCCGGGACCCAGACAAATGAGCAGTTCTTC. The full variable domain, rest sourced from reference TRBV5-1 and TRBJ2-1, is KAGVTQTPRYLIKTRGQQVTLSCSPISGHRSVSWYQQTPGQGLQFLFEYFSETQRNKGNFPGRFSGRQFSNSRSEMNVSTLELGDSALYLCASSVPGTQTNEQFFGPGTRLTVL.